A selection of T cell receptor beta chains follows, all from one sample in a study of shared clonotypes between healthy human individuals. Profiled with immunoSEQ multiplex PCR; TCRdb holds only in-frame clones, not every one. This table has about 2 million clones, about 95% appearing once. Sequences were obtained from naive CD8+ T cells sorted from blood. The receptors were gathered from a man in his late teens or twenties in good health. The CDR3 runs from the conserved cysteine through the conserved F or W. D genes are given only for firm matches. Only part of the rows carry a size: once, few, many, or a class if the clone is expanded.

v_gene	abundance	d_gene	j_gene	CDR3nt	CDR3aa
TRBV7-7	-	-	TRBJ2-3	TGTGCTAAGGGGGATACGCAGTATTTT	CAKGDTQYF
TRBV9	-	-	TRBJ1-1	TGTGCCAGCAGCGTAGGGTCGGACATTTTTGGCACTGAAGCTTTCTTT	CASSVGSDIFGTEAFF
TRBV19	-	TRBD2	TRBJ2-7	TGTGCCAGTAGTCCTGGGGGGGGTAACTACGAGCAGTACTTC	CASSPGGGNYEQYF
TRBV9	-	-	TRBJ2-6	TGTGCCAGCAGCGTAGGGGCCAACGTCCTGACTTTC	CASSVGANVLTF
TRBV27	-	-	TRBJ2-3	TGTGCCAGCAGTTTCCCCGATACGCAGTATTTT	CASSFPDTQYF
TRBV4-1	-	TRBD1	TRBJ2-7	TGCGCCAGCAGCCAAGAACCTCCCCCGGGACAGCTCTACGAGCAGTACTTC	CASSQEPPPGQLYEQYF
TRBV7-8	-	-	TRBJ2-1	TGTGCCAGCAGCTTTTACTGGGGGGAAGGGTACAATGAGCAGTTCTTC	CASSFYWGEGYNEQFF
TRBV5-8	-	TRBD2	TRBJ2-1	TGTGCCAGCAGCTTCGGACTAGCGTCTTACAATGAGCAGTTCTTC	CASSFGLASYNEQFF
TRBV7-2	-	TRBD2	TRBJ2-5	TGTGCCAGCAGCCGGACTAGGGTACCCCAAGAGACCCAGTACTTC	CASSRTRVPQETQYF
TRBV2	-	-	TRBJ1-5	TGTGCCAGCAGTGATCCCCGGAACTCTAGCAATCAGCCCCAGCATTTT	CASSDPRNSSNQPQHF
TRBV6-1	-	-	TRBJ1-1	TGTGCCAGCAGTGAATTGATTTGGGGGTCGAACACTGAAGCTTTCTTT	CASSELIWGSNTEAFF
TRBV9	-	-	TRBJ2-3	TGTGCCAGCAGCGTTCAGGGGAGGGCCTTAGATACGCAGTATTTT	CASSVQGRALDTQYF
TRBV19	-	TRBD1	TRBJ1-1	TGTGCCAGTAGTAAAAATTGGGGACAGGAGAACACTGAAGCTTTCTTT	CASSKNWGQENTEAFF
TRBV7-8	once	TRBD2	TRBJ2-7	TGTGCCAGCATCCCTGAAGGAGCGGGGGGGTACGAGCAGTACTTC	CASIPEGAGGYEQYF
TRBV30	-	-	TRBJ1-4	TGTGCCTGGAGTCTCGACAGCCATAATGAAAAACTGTTTTTT	CAWSLDSHNEKLFF
TRBV9	-	TRBD1	TRBJ1-1	TGTGCCAGCAGCTCATGGACAGGGGGGGCTTTCTTT	CASSSWTGGAFF
TRBV6-5	-	-	TRBJ2-5	TGTGCCAGCAGTTACTCTACATCTCAGGGGGAGACCCAGTACTTC	CASSYSTSQGETQYF
TRBV11-1	-	-	TRBJ2-5	TGTGCCAGCAGCTTAAGGGACTTCTGGGAGACCCAGTACTTC	CASSLRDFWETQYF
TRBV4-3	-	-	TRBJ2-1	TGCGCCAGCAGCCAAGGAATCGCCTCCTACAATGAGCAGTTCTTC	CASSQGIASYNEQFF
TRBV11-2	-	-	TRBJ2-7	TGTGCCAGCAGCCTCGGAACACAGGGTTCCTACGAGCAGTACTTC	CASSLGTQGSYEQYF